This T cell receptor beta chain originates from a study of blood T cell repertoires in COVID-19. Study-level background: The United States, Italy and Spain supplied acute and convalescent COVID-19 samples. T cells, B-cell-depleted T cells, or PBMCs provided the cDNA or gDNA that served as material.

Methods used by the authors: Estimation of nucleated cell counts relied on the amplification of reference gene primers. Using immunoSEQ multiplex PCR, the repertoire was profiled, and TCRdb retains in-frame clones only, with some absent. V and J calls and clone size are copied from that table; D and trimming were computed from the DNA. The repertoire includes roughly 100,000 clones, around four fifths of them detected once, and roughly a tenth sits in the top ten. Germline V lookup: CDR1 LGHNA, CDR2 YSLEER. This CDR3 has 15 amino acids. Trimming removed 4 bases from V and 5 bases from J, with 17 bases in between.

Sequencing input: peripheral blood. The chain couples TRBV4-3 to TRBJ2-5; maybe TRBD2 (7 bases). This clonotype was obtained from a woman aged 80 or over with acute or convalescent COVID-19. CDR3 nucleotides: TGCGCCAGCAGCCCGGAGTGGGGGGGGGCGGAGACCCAGTACTTC. Translation: CASSPEWGGAETQYF.